The present T cell receptor (beta chain) was sequenced within a study of T cells in Graves' hyperthyroidism and ophthalmopathy. Amplification of TCR beta CDR3 regions was performed using RNA transcripts as template. HTBI primers were employed in a first-round RT-PCR of the TCR CDR3. TCRdb redid the calling of the multiplex PCR reads with MiXCR, one entry per CDR3 protein. The data contain around 380,000 distinct CDR3 sequences, roughly 13% of them singletons. The V and J ends lost 0 bases and 7 bases, in that order; junction bases with no gene match: 7. Germline V CDR1 and CDR2: SGHRS, YFSETQ. The CDR3 sequence is 15 residues long.

The source material was blood. V usage is TRBV5-1 and J usage is TRBJ2-1; 7 nucleotides match TRBD1. The clonotype originates from a man between 25 and 39 years old with Graves' hyperthyroidism that later progressed to Graves' ophthalmopathy. The CDR3 protein is CASSLDRDRKNEQFF. Written as DNA, the CDR3 is TGCGCCAGCAGCTTGGATAGGGACAGAAAGAATGAGCAGTTCTTC.